This TCR beta chain was recovered during a study of identifying expanded T cells in peripheral blood (dated by TCRdb to about 2019). Study-level background: Four technical replicates, made by sequencing separate aliquots from the same pool of genomic DNA, were compared pairwise.

What the research found in general, with its limitations: For all healthy donors, the variance in clone template counts between roughly 2-week samples rose significantly as total template count increased. The binomial model flagged about 1.1 differentially abundant clones between technical replicates but roughly 15 over roughly two weeks and about 19 over roughly 4 weeks. The authors expected that biological variance in healthy repertoires might rise further over much longer intervals, such as months to years. The beta-binomial model significantly reduced the number of clones called differentially abundant and the false-positive rate across all healthy-donor time intervals.

As to this clone: Its antigen is not yet known. Base qualities are not recorded, but no much larger clone differs from it by a single base.

The CDR3 holds 15 amino acids from the cysteine to the phenylalanine. Only the CDR3 DNA is retained, 45 bases long and in frame from the first base. Reading the germline V gene gives CDR1 SGHTS and CDR2 YDEGEE. Germline trimming amounts to 4 bases on V and 4 bases on J, with 8 as the count of junction bases outside the gene matches. The immunoSEQ Assay, which relies on bias-controlled multiplex PCR amplification of genomic DNA, was used to profile TCRbeta CDR3 regions. In the source study's methods: To quantify the absolute abundance of each unique TCRbeta CDR3 region, the sequences were collapsed and filtered. Differential abundance was assessed using a binomial (Fisher-equivalent) model and a beta-binomial model in which time-dependent variance fitted from healthy donors was added. Any clone with fewer than 5 combined templates was excluded, and a clone was called differentially abundant if its Benjamini-Hochberg FDR was below 0.01. In the beta-binomial model, variance was expressed as a function of the total template count across the two samples, in the form v = (b*log(k)+a)^2. The clones in this table, taken by TCRdb from immuneACCESS, are in-frame only. Not every clone is retained; where verified, under half of the shortfall comes from an unresolved V gene, and the cause of the rest is unknown. V, J and clone size are those of that table, while D and trimming were read from the DNA. The sample table contains around 99,000 clones; only one count was recorded for about 88% of them. The top ten clonotypes cover 7.5% to 10% of the sample.

During the collection period, no infections or other immune events were recorded for the healthy donors. To calibrate time-dependent variance in a beta-binomial model of T-cell clone differential abundance, blood repertoires from healthy donors were used as a training cohort. The training cohort comprised some 10 healthy donors, 3 female and 7 male. An age range of about 29 to 65 years, with an average of 43 years, was recorded for the donors. Whole blood, obtained from a commercial supplier, was collected from each healthy donor at three time points spaced approximately 13 days apart. Genomic DNA was extracted from unsorted whole blood for immunosequencing.

The chain is encoded by TRBV5-8 joined to TRBJ2-3, with 8 middle bases fitting TRBD1. Sequencing input: blood. The receptor was isolated from a person aged 18 to 70 in good health. The sequenced DNA: TGTGCCAGCAGCAGTCGACAGGGGTCCCCAGATACGCAGTATTTT. This is translated as CASSSRQGSPDTQYF.